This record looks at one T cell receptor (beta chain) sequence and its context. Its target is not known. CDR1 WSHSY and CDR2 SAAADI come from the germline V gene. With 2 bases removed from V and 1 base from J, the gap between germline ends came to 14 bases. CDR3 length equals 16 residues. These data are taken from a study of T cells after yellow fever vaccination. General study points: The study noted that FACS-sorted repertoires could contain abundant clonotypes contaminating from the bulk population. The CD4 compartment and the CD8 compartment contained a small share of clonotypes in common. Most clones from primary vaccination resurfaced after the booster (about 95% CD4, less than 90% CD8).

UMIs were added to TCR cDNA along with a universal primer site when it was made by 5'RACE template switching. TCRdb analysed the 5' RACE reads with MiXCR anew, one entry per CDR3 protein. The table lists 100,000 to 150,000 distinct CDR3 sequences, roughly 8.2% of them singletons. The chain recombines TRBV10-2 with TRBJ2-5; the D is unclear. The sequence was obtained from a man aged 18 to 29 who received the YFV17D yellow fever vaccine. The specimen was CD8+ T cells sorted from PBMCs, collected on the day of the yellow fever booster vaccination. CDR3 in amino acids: CASSEGPGASQETQYF. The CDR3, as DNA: TGCGCCAGCAGTGAGGGGCCAGGCGCCTCCCAAGAGACCCAGTACTTC.